This is a list of T cell receptor beta chains from one sample in a study of neurological immune-mediated disorders. TCRdb used MiXCR to reprocess the 5' RACE reads, holding one entry per CDR3 protein. This sample has around 69,000 distinct CDR3 sequences, with roughly 10% found just once. Material: PBMCs. The receptor set was obtained from a man aged 30 to 45 in good health. The CDR3 runs from the conserved cysteine through the conserved F or W. A clone size is listed for some rows: how often the clone was seen (once, few, many), or a class if it is expanded.

V: TRBV14; size: many; J: TRBJ2-6; CDR3: CASSQGQGLYGANVLTF
V: TRBV7-2; size: many; J: TRBJ2-3; CDR3: CASSLGAEGSGRVPYF
V: TRBV7-6; size: many; J: TRBJ2-2; CDR3: CASSLAGGGRNTGELFF
V: TRBV18; size: NA; J: TRBJ2-7; CDR3: CASSPPPEKYF
V: TRBV12-3/TRBV12-4; size: many; J: TRBJ2-1; CDR3: CASSSLEDSYNEQFF
V: TRBV10-3; size: many; J: TRBJ1-1; CDR3: CAISDQLEAFF
V: TRBV7-9; size: many; J: TRBJ2-5; CDR3: CASSPLQETQYF
V: TRBV7-9; size: many; J: TRBJ2-7; CDR3: CASSRTAGQSYEQYF
V: TRBV3-1; size: NA; J: TRBJ2-7; CDR3: CSSSPGLAGHEQYF
V: TRBV12-3/TRBV12-4; size: many; J: TRBJ1-6; CDR3: CASSNPNSPLHF
V: TRBV5-1; size: many; J: TRBJ1-5; CDR3: CASSPDRGGSNQPQHF
V: TRBV10-1; size: NA; J: TRBJ2-2; CDR3: CASSEQGRNGELFF
V: TRBV7-8; size: few; J: TRBJ2-1; CDR3: CASSLGGMGSYNEQFF
V: TRBV20-1; size: many; J: TRBJ2-3; CDR3: CSASRTSGSREGTDTQYF
V: TRBV5-5; size: NA; J: TRBJ1-1; CDR3: CASSADSTLNTEALF
V: TRBV5-1; size: many; J: TRBJ2-7; CDR3: CASSQDPGQYEQYF
V: TRBV18; size: NA; J: TRBJ2-4; CDR3: CASSQGAASKNIQYF
V: TRBV5-5; size: NA; J: TRBJ2-5; CDR3: CATQQGPRETQYF
V: TRBV20-1; size: many; J: TRBJ2-2; CDR3: CSARDRGERANTGELFF
V: TRBV27; size: many; J: TRBJ2-4; CDR3: CASSPQGKVNIQYF
V: TRBV5-1; size: many; J: TRBJ1-4; CDR3: CASSPAGLNEKLFF
V: TRBV27; size: many; J: TRBJ2-7; CDR3: CASSPPIRTGRYEQYF
V: TRBV4-1; size: medium-sized; J: TRBJ2-1; CDR3: CASSQEGDGSYNEQFF
V: TRBV6-6; size: few; J: TRBJ2-5; CDR3: CASSYSRDRGPETQYF
V: TRBV5-1; size: many; J: TRBJ2-7; CDR3: CASSFTAGTLYEQYF
V: TRBV10-3; size: many; J: TRBJ1-1; CDR3: CAISTGSTEAFF
V: TRBV6-6; size: many; J: TRBJ1-4; CDR3: CASSYSKRPRREKLFF
V: TRBV5-1; size: NA; J: TRBJ2-5; CDR3: CASSTSGSWETQYF
V: TRBV18; size: many; J: TRBJ2-7; CDR3: CASSPRTEGYEQYF
V: TRBV5-5; size: few; J: TRBJ2-3; CDR3: CASSPSHAVGWADTQYF
V: TRBV5-1; size: few; J: TRBJ2-3; CDR3: CASRPGQDPRDTQYF
V: TRBV12-3/TRBV12-4; size: NA; J: TRBJ1-6; CDR3: CASSLAQRQRNSPLHF
V: TRBV7-2; size: NA; J: TRBJ2-1; CDR3: CASSLAGVNNEQFF
V: TRBV6-5; size: many; J: TRBJ1-1; CDR3: CASSFKQNTEAFF
V: TRBV27; size: many; J: TRBJ2-7; CDR3: CASSSPSGSSSYEQYF
V: TRBV6-1; size: NA; J: TRBJ2-2; CDR3: CASSDSPSGGDTGELFF
V: TRBV20-1; size: many; J: TRBJ2-2; CDR3: CSARGPGLANTGELFF
V: TRBV20-1; size: many; J: TRBJ2-3; CDR3: CSARPSGTGGLTDTQYF
V: TRBV5-1; size: many; J: TRBJ2-3; CDR3: CASSLDGGSTDTQYF
V: TRBV12-3/TRBV12-4; size: many; J: TRBJ2-7; CDR3: CASTPTGVPQYF
V: TRBV28; size: many; J: TRBJ2-5; CDR3: CASSPIFPEETQYF